Following are 3 T cell receptor beta chains from one sample sequenced in a study of blood T cell repertoires in COVID-19. Clones were sequenced by immunoSEQ multiplex PCR, and TCRdb holds only the in-frame ones, with some missing. The sample has some 260,000 clones; 82% are singletons. What was sequenced was peripheral blood. These receptors originate from an elderly woman with active or convalescent COVID-19.

V is TRBV30 and J is TRBJ1-1; no clear D gene. V lost 5 bases to trimming and J lost 6 bases, with 16 bases between them. The V gene's germline CDR1 is GTSNPN and CDR2 SVGIG (reference sequence). The length of the CDR3 is 13 residues. DNA for the CDR3: TGTGCCTGGTCTCCCATACCGGGTTCTGAAGCTTTCTTT. Translation gives CAWSPIPGSEAFF. Complete variable domain (other parts from reference TRBV30 and TRBJ1-1): SQTIHQWPATLVQPVGSPLSLECTVEGTSNPNLYWYRQAAGRGLQLLFYSVGIGQISSEVPQNLSASRPQDRQFILSSKKLLLSDSGFYLCAWSPIPGSEAFFGQGTRLTVV.

As DNA, the CDR3 is TGTGCCAGCAGGACGTTGGGACAGGGGGGTCAGGAGCAGTACTTC. Translated: CASRTLGQGGQEQYF. This chain joins TRBV2 and TRBJ2-7, with 11 positions matching TRBD1. Germline trimming cut 6 bases from V and 7 bases from J; bases unmatched to any gene: 11. Looked up from germline, CDR1 is SNHLY and CDR2 is FYNNEI. CDR3 length: 15 amino acids.

V and J are TRBV24-1 and TRBJ2-1, with D possibly matching TRBD1 (6 bases). Trimming removed 4 bases from V and 3 bases from J, with 12 bases in between. CDR1 is KGHDR and CDR2 is SFDVKD in the germline V gene. CDR3 length: 15 residues. CDR3 DNA: TGTGCCACCAGTGACTCCGGGACACTCTACAATGAGCAGTTCTTC. Its translation is CATSDSGTLYNEQFF.